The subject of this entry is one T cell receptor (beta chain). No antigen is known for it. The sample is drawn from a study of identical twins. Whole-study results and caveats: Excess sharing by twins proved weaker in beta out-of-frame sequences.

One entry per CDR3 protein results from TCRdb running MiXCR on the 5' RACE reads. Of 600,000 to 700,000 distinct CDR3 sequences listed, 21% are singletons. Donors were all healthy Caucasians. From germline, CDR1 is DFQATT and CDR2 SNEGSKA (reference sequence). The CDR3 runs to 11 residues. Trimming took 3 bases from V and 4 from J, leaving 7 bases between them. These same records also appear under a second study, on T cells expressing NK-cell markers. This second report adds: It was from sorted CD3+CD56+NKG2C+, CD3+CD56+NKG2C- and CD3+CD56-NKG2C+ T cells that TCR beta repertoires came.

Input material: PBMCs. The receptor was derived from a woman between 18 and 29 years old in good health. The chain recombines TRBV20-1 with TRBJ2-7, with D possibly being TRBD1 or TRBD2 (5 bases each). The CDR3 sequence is CSASWGYEQYF. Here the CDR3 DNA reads TGCAGTGCTAGTTGGGGGTACGAGCAGTACTTC.